Detailed here is one T cell receptor (beta chain). It has no known antigen specificity. No qualities accompany the bases; no much larger clone lies one base away. CDR1 and CDR2 are read off the germline V gene (reference sequence) as MNHNY and SVGAGI. The CDR3 runs 10 residues from the cysteine to the phenylalanine. The sequence is cut down to CDR3 DNA, 30 bases in frame from base 1. V is cut by 4 bases and J by 7 bases, and the space between the germline ends is 4 bases. This sample was taken from a study of blood T cell repertoires in COVID-19 (dated by TCRdb to the early 2020s). Broadly, across the study: Samples from collaborators originated in the United States, Italy and Spain and spanned both the acute and convalescent phases of COVID-19. The material from the prospective study consisted of cDNA or gDNA derived from T cells, B-cell-depleted T cells, or PBMCs. The dataset comprised deeply sampled blood TCRbeta repertoires from subjects exposed to, actively infected with, or recovered from COVID-19. Samples came from the ongoing ImmuneRACE study (first 160 participants) plus 1,254 subjects from 6 global collaborators. The sample metadata nearly always contained a de-identified subject ID, COVID-19 status, age in years and sex. The repertoires were released in a freely available public database intended as a resource for research on the immune response to SARS-CoV-2. Where available, HLA class I and class II types were taken from metadata supplied by the sample provider and were not determined by assay-based typing. The study at large found these results: How much clinical and demographic metadata was included differed by source and by participant, and the metadata was provided uncurated.

The collaborating institutions used their own protocols to collect whole blood in K2EDTA tubes. For TCRbeta analysis, collaborators shipped samples as frozen whole blood, isolated PBMCs, or DNA extracted from either of those sample types. TCRbeta CDR3 regions were amplified from genomic DNA using the immunoSEQ Assay, a bias-controlled multiplex PCR. The authors processed their data as follows. Nucleated cell counts per sample were estimated from amplification of reference gene primers within the assay. To quantify the absolute abundance of each unique TCRbeta CDR3 rearrangement, sequence reads were collapsed and filtered. Productive Simpson clonality was computed per sample as the square root of Simpson's diversity index over productive rearrangements. The immuneACCESS repertoire file appears here via TCRdb, limited to in-frame rearrangements. These files lack a portion of the clones; in checked studies, under half of the deficit traces to unresolved V genes, and the cause of the others is not known. That table is the source of V, J and clone size, and D and trimming were worked out from the DNA. The sample table records nearly 55,000 clones; around 83% of these occur just once. In total, the top ten clones hold 12% of the sample.

This TCR came from an older man with active COVID-19. Sequencing used peripheral blood. This chain is built from TRBV6-6 and TRBJ1-1, with the D segment identity uncertain. CDR3 loop: CASSSFEAFF. The nucleotide sequence reads TGTGCCAGCAGTTCGTTTGAAGCTTTCTTT.